This TCR beta chain came from a study of blood T cell repertoires in COVID-19. The wider study: From the United States, Italy and Spain came samples of acute and convalescent COVID-19. Sources were T cells, B-cell-depleted T cells, or PBMCs; the material itself was cDNA or gDNA.

CDR3 length: 16 residues. CDR1 is SGHRS, CDR2 YFSETQ, per germline. V lost 4 bases and J 6 bases, leaving 21 bases between the germline ends. Per the study methods: Amplification of reference gene primers was used by the study to estimate nucleated cell counts. Method: immunoSEQ multiplex PCR; TCRdb's copy keeps in-frame clones and lacks some. The D gene and trimming were derived from the DNA, and the V and J assignments and clone size from that table. The data show 210,000 or so clones, about 85% seen once. The clonotype originates from a woman younger than 35 who had recovered from COVID-19. The chain has TRBV5-1 and TRBJ2-3; a possible D gene is TRBD1 (8 bases). Input material: peripheral blood. The CDR3 DNA reads as TGCGCCAGCAGCCGACTTTGGACAGGGCGGGGGGATACGCAGTATTTT. It specifies CASSRLWTGRGDTQYF.